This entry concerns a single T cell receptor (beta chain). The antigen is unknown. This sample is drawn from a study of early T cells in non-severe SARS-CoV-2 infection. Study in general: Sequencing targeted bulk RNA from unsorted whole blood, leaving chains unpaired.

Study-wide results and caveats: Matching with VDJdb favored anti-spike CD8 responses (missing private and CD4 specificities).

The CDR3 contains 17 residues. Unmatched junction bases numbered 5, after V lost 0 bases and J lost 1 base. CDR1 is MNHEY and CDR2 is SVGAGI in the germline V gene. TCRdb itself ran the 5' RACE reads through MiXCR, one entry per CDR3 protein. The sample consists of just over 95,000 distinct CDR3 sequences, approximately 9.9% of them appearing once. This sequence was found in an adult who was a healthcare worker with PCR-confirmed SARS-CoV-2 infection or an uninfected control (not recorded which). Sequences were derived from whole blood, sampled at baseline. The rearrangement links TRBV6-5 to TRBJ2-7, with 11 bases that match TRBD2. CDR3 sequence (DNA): TGTGCCAGCAGTTACTCGCTAGCGGGAGGTATATCCTACGAGCAGTACTTC. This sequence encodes CASSYSLAGGISYEQYF.